The entry below gives a single TCR beta chain sequence along with its context. Its antigen remains unknown. The data were produced by immunoSEQ multiplex PCR, yet TCRdb's version contains in-frame clones alone and is incomplete. The sample lists some 250,000 clones, about 92% seen once, with approximately 3.1% in the top ten. This sample stems from a study of cytomegalovirus exposure and HLA in healthy donors. About the research overall: The same platform used for the 500 to 850 first-cohort repertoires was also used for the roughly 130 validation repertoires, as a later analysis reported.

Study-wide points: Whilst most TCR sequences proved rare, a subset of public TCRs occurred across many donors. Cytomegalovirus association was assigned to approximately 180 TCR beta chains.

The approximately 120-subject validation cohort, separate from the 666-subject first cohort, included the donors. The germline V gene encodes CDR1 MGHDK and CDR2 SYGVNS. This CDR3 spans 15 amino acids. V shed 4 bases, J shed 5 bases, and the junction held 6 bases outside the gene matches. The chain joins TRBV25-1 to TRBJ2-7, with TRBD2 matching 12 bases. The receptor's source is a woman in her 30s in good health and CMV-seronegative. Sequenced: PBMCs. DNA of the CDR3: TGTGCCAGCAGTGGGACTAGCGGGAACCCGAACGAGCAGTACTTC. The encoded protein is CASSGTSGNPNEQYF.